This is a list of T cell receptor beta chains from one sample in a study of graft-versus-host responses after intestinal transplantation. Which antigens these TCRs recognize remains unknown. The assay was immunoSEQ multiplex PCR, and TCRdb's table has in-frame clones only and misses some. The repertoire holds more than 90,000 clones, with approximately 90% as singletons. The sample consisted of unstimulated CD4+ T cells sorted from spleen or lymph node cells, taken before transplant. These receptors were taken from a human donor who was the organ donor for an intestinal transplant. The conserved cysteine and the conserved F or W are not part of the CDR3 here. A clone size is listed for some rows: how often the clone was seen (once, few, many), or a class if it is expanded.

cdr3_length j_call clone_size v_call cdr3_aa
11 TRBJ1-1 . TRBV2 ASKNARGAEAF
9 TRBJ2-7 . TRBV28 ASSTRTEQY
13 TRBJ2-1 . TRBV6-1 ASSALAGGGHEQF
12 TRBJ1-1 . TRBV6-1 ASSVGHLNTEAF
11 TRBJ2-3 . TRBV4-3 ASSQDSTDTQY
11 TRBJ1-2 . TRBV5-5 ASSSRTGVGYT
11 TRBJ2-5 . TRBV5-4 ASSFGGQETQY
14 TRBJ2-3 . TRBV9 ASSPGTSYSPDTQY
13 TRBJ2-1 . TRBV7-2 ASSLGGTHYNEQF
11 . once TRBV7-2 ASSLARGYEQY
10 TRBJ1-4 . TRBV27 ASSFLGEKLF
12 TRBJ2-7 . TRBV28 ASSPHPTVTEQY
12 TRBJ2-7 . TRBV10-3 AISDASGIVEQY
11 TRBJ1-2 . TRBV27 ASSFKAFYGYT
13 TRBJ1-2 once TRBV27 ASRRTLPGDYGYT
9 TRBJ2-5 . TRBV20-1 SARGQETQY
13 TRBJ2-2 . TRBV7-2 ASSQYAGYTGELF
9 TRBJ2-1 once TRBV6-1 ASSEAREQF
14 TRBJ2-3 . TRBV5-1 ASSLAGTTSTDTQY
14 TRBJ2-4 . TRBV6-6 ASSYTAGGMENIQY
17 TRBJ2-3 . TRBV4-1 ASSQDFSGRPLSTDTQY
11 TRBJ2-5 . TRBV7-6 ASSLAVQETQY
13 TRBJ2-3 . TRBV29-1 SVQGLKMGTDTQY
14 TRBJ2-1 . TRBV5-1 ASSRTAGVKYNEQF